Listed below are T cell receptor beta chains from one sample, sequenced in a study of shared clonotypes between healthy human individuals. The table came from immunoSEQ multiplex PCR; TCRdb's copy has only in-frame clones and leaves some out. The sample includes some 1.4 million clones, roughly 97% of them seen just once. Source material: naive CD4+ T cells sorted from blood. The receptors shown here come from a man aged 25 to 40 in good health. Each CDR3 is given without its conserved first and last residue.

V	J	CDR3
TRBV28	TRBJ2-1	ASQGASGRYEQF
TRBV7-9	TRBJ2-7	ASNPDQSYEQY
TRBV4-3	TRBJ2-2	ASSQESMTGGYTGELF
TRBV7-2	TRBJ2-7	ASSLPPSYEQY
TRBV7-9	TRBJ2-1	ASSWKGTNEQF
TRBV7-6	TRBJ2-2	ASRASGRANTGELF
TRBV14	TRBJ2-7	ASSQGLAGAVEQY
TRBV6-4	TRBJ2-2	ASSPGTGGAAGELF
TRBV10-3	TRBJ2-3	AIRPFGTSGRTDTQY
TRBV18	TRBJ2-3	ASSRRGVIDTQY
TRBV7-2	TRBJ2-1	ASKPSGRASNEQF
TRBV11-2	TRBJ2-7	ASSRGQTYEQY
TRBV28	TRBJ1-3	ASSLVRAGNTIY
TRBV18	TRBJ1-3	ASSPMQRDSGNTIY
TRBV4-1	TRBJ2-2	ASSQAGSGELF
TRBV10-3	TRBJ2-3	AISAPGTDTQY
TRBV6-1	TRBJ2-2	ASIHTGAGELF
TRBV2	TRBJ2-4	ASRALGGAKNIQY
TRBV5-6	TRBJ1-5	ASSLVEGRNQPQH
TRBV10-3	TRBJ2-1	ASKREPDNEQF
TRBV10-3	TRBJ2-7	AISRGQGAYEQY
TRBV4-1	TRBJ2-5	ASSQGLLAGGRSETQY
TRBV11-2	TRBJ2-1	ASSLYRGLKPYNEQF
TRBV18	TRBJ2-1	ASSPPPSSGRQLIEQF
TRBV11-2	TRBJ2-2	ASSFPGTNTGELF
TRBV18	TRBJ1-1	ASSRDTEAF
TRBV28	TRBJ2-1	ASSHPWTSGRIEQF
TRBV9	TRBJ2-1	ASSFLSRAEQF
TRBV9	TRBJ2-6	ASSHREPGANVLT
TRBV6-6	TRBJ1-5	ASSPINQPQH
TRBV4-1	TRBJ1-5	ASSAQENQPQH
TRBV19	TRBJ2-7	ASSIVEGAPLREQY
TRBV6-5	TRBJ2-2	ASRTGLAAGELF
TRBV19	TRBJ1-1	ASTSWTGQAF
TRBV2	TRBJ1-3	ASSSPKEDTIY
TRBV9	TRBJ1-1	ASSGTTVNTEAF
TRBV5-1	TRBJ2-7	ASSLVDPPPHEQY
TRBV4-1	TRBJ2-3	ASSQFGSGSGSLTDTQY
TRBV5-4	TRBJ2-1	ASSRGGPNEQF
TRBV7-9	TRBJ2-7	ASSHGTGGEQY
TRBV19	TRBJ1-2	ASTPRQPNYGYT
TRBV5-5	TRBJ1-5	ASSFLGVAQPQH
TRBV7-2	TRBJ1-5	ASSLQGNQPQH
TRBV25-1	TRBJ1-4	ASSEHRVGEKLF
TRBV18	TRBJ2-1	ASSLKHGGVQREVLSYNEQF
TRBV9	TRBJ2-1	ASSVEAGAHNEQF
TRBV29-1	TRBJ2-1	SVGNLRGRPLRHEQF
TRBV7-2	TRBJ2-1	ASSSDPRLVIEQF
TRBV27	TRBJ2-1	ASKAGVEQF
TRBV18	TRBJ1-5	ASSPSRGGNQPQH
TRBV19	TRBJ2-5	ASSISTVYQETQY
TRBV28	TRBJ1-5	ASLGAGNQPQH
TRBV5-1	TRBJ2-1	ASSLDGLAGDSEQF
TRBV6-5	TRBJ2-7	ASRPWREDSYEQY
TRBV5-1	TRBJ2-2	ASSQGLDSGTGELF
TRBV9	TRBJ2-1	ASSEVAYNEQF
TRBV29-1	TRBJ2-1	SVDPSVGPSYNEQF
TRBV30	TRBJ2-7	AWGGSSYEQY
TRBV7-8	TRBJ2-3	ASSRQGRSDTQY
TRBV6-1	TRBJ1-1	ASSAILGTGDTEAF